This TCR beta chain is drawn from a study of T cell changes during pregnancy in multiple sclerosis. Generated by immunoSEQ multiplex PCR, the TCRdb table keeps only in-frame clones and is missing some. The sample lists approximately 57,000 clones; 90% to 95% were seen once. V dropped 0 bases and J dropped 4; count of bases not matched to a gene: 15. Germline V gene sequence: CDR1 ENHRY, CDR2 SYGVKD. The CDR3 totals 19 residues. Sequences were derived from CD4+ T cells from peripheral blood mononuclear cells, sampled in the second trimester of pregnancy. The receptor's source is a female donor with multiple sclerosis, enrolled in a pregnancy study. V is TRBV10-3 and J is TRBJ1-2, with 9 bases fitting TRBD1. CDR3 DNA: TGTGCCATCAGTGAGTCGACGGGACAGGGACCTATTTCGATCTATGGCTACACCTTC. Its protein is CAISESTGQGPISIYGYTF.